Below, 20 T cell receptor beta chains from the same sample are listed, as sequenced in a study of beta chain features in type 1 diabetes. The investigators reverse transcribed all of the isolated RNA, so they sequenced expressed TCRB transcripts. The assay was immunoSEQ multiplex PCR, and TCRdb's table has in-frame clones only and misses some. Of 20,000 to 30,000 clones listed, roughly 69% are singletons. Their antigens are not known. Findings of the study overall: Shorter TCRB CDR3s, moderately but significantly so, marked every one of the four CD4+ subsets in Type 1 diabetes patients.

Sequencing input: Tregs from blood. The receptor set was obtained from a man aged 18 to 29 with type 1 diabetes.

The chain uses TRBV2 and TRBJ2-3; 11 positions agree with TRBD2. The CDR3 contains 15 residues. V shed 3 bases, J shed 4 bases, and the junction held 3 bases outside the gene matches. The V gene's germline CDR1 is SNHLY and CDR2 FYNNEI. CDR3 DNA: TGTGCCAGCAGTGAGTCACTAGCGGGAGCAGATACGCAGTATTTT. Translating it yields CASSESLAGADTQYF.

This clone turned up a few times. V gene TRBV11-2 combines with J gene TRBJ2-1, with TRBD2 identical over 12 bases. CDR3 length: 18 residues. With 2 bases clipped from V and 6 bases from J, the junction kept 11 bases outside the gene matches. Germline V lookup: CDR1 SGHAT, CDR2 FQNNGV. The CDR3 reads CASSLRLAGGRSRNEQFF. The DNA for the CDR3 is TGTGCCAGCAGCTTACGGCTAGCGGGGGGGCGGAGTCGCAATGAGCAGTTCTTC. Full variable domain (outside the CDR3, taken from reference TRBV11-2 and TRBJ2-1): EAGVAQSPRYKIIEKRQSVAFWCNPISGHATLYWYQQILGQGPKLLIQFQNNGVVDDSQLPKDRFSAERLKGVDSTLKIQPAKLEDSAVYLCASSLRLAGGRSRNEQFFGPGTRLTVL.

This clone was picked up a small number of times. V and J are TRBV7-8 and TRBJ2-7; possible D gene TRBD1, 6 bases. The CDR3 extends over 16 amino acids. Germline V gene data show CDR1 as SGHVS and CDR2 as FQNEAQ. Trimming removed 0 bases from V and 0 bases from J, with 12 bases in between. CDR3 residues: CASSLAWGTSSYEQYF. The CDR3 coding sequence is TGTGCCAGCAGCTTAGCGTGGGGGACATCCTCCTACGAGCAGTACTTC.

The chain uses TRBV27 and TRBJ1-1, with 10 nucleotides matching TRBD1. Germline CDR1 reads MNHEY; CDR2 reads SMNVEV (reference sequence). Unmatched junction bases numbered 3, after V lost 8 bases and J lost 6 bases. The CDR3 loop spans 12 amino acids. The CDR3 sequence is CASQDRGAEAFF. CDR3 sequence (DNA): TGTGCCAGCCAGGACAGGGGGGCTGAAGCTTTCTTT.

V gene TRBV28 combines with J gene TRBJ1-5; D is unresolved. The V end was cut by 6 bases, the J end by 3 bases, with 12 bases between. The CDR3 covers 14 residues. The V gene's germline CDR1 is MDHEN and CDR2 SYDVKM. The DNA of the CDR3 is TGTGCCAGCAGGAAAGGCGGGAACAATCAGCCCCAGCATTTT. It translates to CASRKGGNNQPQHF. The full variable domain, with the rest looked up from reference TRBV28 and TRBJ1-5, is DVKVTQSSRYLVKRTGEKVFLECVQDMDHENMFWYRQDPGLGLRLIYFSYDVKMKEKGDIPEGYSVSREKKERFSLILESASTNQTSMYLCASRKGGNNQPQHFGDGTRLSIL.

The V gene is TRBV5-6, the J gene TRBJ2-1; D possibly corresponds to TRBD2 (5 bases). CDR1 SGHDT and CDR2 YYEEEE come from the germline V gene. V lost 0 bases, J lost 4 bases, and 14 bases lay in between. The CDR3 runs to 16 residues. The CDR3 DNA reads as TGTGCCAGCAGCTTGGTGGCCACCCGAGGGTACAATGAGCAGTTCTTC. This gives the protein CASSLVATRGYNEQFF.

V and J are TRBV28 and TRBJ1-1; TRBD1 aligns across 11 bases. Germline CDR1 reads MDHEN; CDR2 reads SYDVKM. The V segment lost 5 bases and the J segment 4 bases; nucleotides outside the gene matches: 3. This CDR3 region has 14 residues. CDR3 nucleotides: TGTGCCAGCAGTCCCGGGACAGGGGGCACTGAAGCTTTCTTT. This translates into CASSPGTGGTEAFF.

The chain employs TRBV7-8 and TRBJ1-2; D might be TRBD1 (6 bases). CDR1 is SGHVS and CDR2 is FQNEAQ in the germline V gene. This CDR3 comprises 15 residues. V was cut by 3 bases and J by 2 bases, with 13 bases left in between. The CDR3 protein is CASSFTGTGNYGYTF. CDR3 nucleotides: TGTGCCAGCAGCTTCACGGGAACAGGGAACTATGGCTACACCTTC. Full variable domain (outside the CDR3, taken from reference TRBV7-8 and TRBJ1-2): GAGVSQSPRYKVAKRGQDVALRCDPISGHVSLFWYQQALGQGPEFLTYFQNEAQLDKSGLPSDRFFAERPEGSVSTLKIQRTQQEDSAVYLCASSFTGTGNYGYTFGSGTRLTVV.

The chain employs TRBV2 and TRBJ2-7, with TRBD1 matching 9 bases. Trimming took 9 bases from V and 5 from J; bases not matched to a gene: 8. The germline V gene encodes CDR1 SNHLY and CDR2 FYNNEI. The CDR3 is made up of 13 amino acids. In nucleotides, the CDR3 is TGTGCCAGTTGGACCGACAGGGGGGACGAGCAGTACTTC. This gives the protein CASWTDRGDEQYF.

This clone was found a few times. The genes are TRBV21-1 and TRBJ1-1; TRBD1 is the table's D call and was not checked against the DNA. TRBV21-1 is reported as a pseudogene. The CDR3 extends over 14 amino acids. The CDR3 nucleotides are TGTGCCAGCAGTAGACAGGGGGCGAACACTGAAGCTTTCTTT. Its translation is CASSRQGANTEAFF.

In DNA, the CDR3 is TGTGCCAGTAGTATGGATCCAAGACTAGACAATGAGCAGTTCTTC. Translation: CASSMDPRLDNEQFF. The V gene is TRBV19, the J gene TRBJ2-1; possible D gene TRBD2, 6 bases. Germline CDR1 and CDR2: LNHDA and SQIVND (reference sequence). V lost 3 bases to trimming and J lost 5 bases, with 14 bases between them. CDR3 size: 15 residues.

The chain links TRBV2 to TRBJ2-2, with D possibly being TRBD2 (5 bases). Trimming cost V 6 bases and J 7 bases, with 9 bases left between them. The length of the CDR3 is 12 residues. The V gene's germline CDR1 is SNHLY and CDR2 FYNNEI. The CDR3 loop is CASSLTSGELFF. DNA for the CDR3: TGTGCCAGCAGCCTCACTAGCGGGGAGCTGTTTTTT.

This clone appeared a few times. One junction end disagrees with the germline gene, perhaps due to a read error. CDR3 sequence (DNA): TGTGCCAGTAGTTCTCGACTAGCGGGAGAGCTCTTC. It yields the protein CASSSRLAGELF. J is TRBJ2-1 and V is TRBV19; 12 nucleotides agree with TRBD2. From germline, CDR1 is LNHDA and CDR2 SQIVND (reference sequence). The CDR3 length is 12 residues.

This clone was observed a handful of times. The chain has TRBV6-9 and TRBJ1-5; D not certain. The germline CDR1 and CDR2 sequences are MNHGY and SVAAGI. The CDR3 length is 14 residues. The ends were cut back, 3 bases at V and 7 bases at J, with 13 bases in the middle. The CDR3 here is CASSYGEGGQPQHF. The CDR3 coding sequence is TGTGCCAGCAGTTACGGAGAGGGCGGACAGCCCCAGCATTTT.

The CDR3 coding sequence is TGTGCCAGCATGACGTTCCGGCCCAGGGTTTCGTGGGCTTTCTTT. As protein: CASMTFRPRVSWAFF. The chain has TRBV6-4 and TRBJ1-1; the D gene is possibly TRBD1 (5 bases). Trimming shortened V by 7 bases and J by 11 bases, and 26 bases separated the two germline ends. This CDR3 spans 15 amino acids. Germline V gives CDR1 MRHNA, CDR2 SNTAGT.

This clone occurred a few times. The chain combines TRBV28 with TRBJ1-2; 10 bases align to TRBD1. J was trimmed by 4 bases and V by 3 bases; bases with no gene match: 2. This CDR3 is built from 14 residues. Per germline, CDR1 MDHEN and CDR2 SYDVKM. The CDR3 reads CASSFGDRGYGYTF. The CDR3 coding sequence is TGTGCCAGCAGTTTTGGGGACAGGGGCTATGGCTACACCTTC.

This clone is classed as medium-sized. This chain joins TRBV5-1 and TRBJ2-5; maybe TRBD2 (6 bases). The length of the CDR3 is 15 residues. CDR1 and CDR2 from the germline V gene are SGHRS and YFSETQ. With 8 bases removed from V and 4 bases from J, the gap between germline ends came to 21 bases. For the CDR3, the DNA is TGCGCCAGTTACGCGTCGGGAGATCGGGGAGAGACCCAGTACTTC. Encoded protein: CASYASGDRGETQYF.

The V and J genes are TRBV2 and TRBJ1-1, with no clear D. The CDR3 runs 12 residues. The V end lost 3 bases, the J end lost 7 bases, and 9 bases lay between the germline ends. Germline V gives CDR1 SNHLY, CDR2 FYNNEI. The CDR3 is CASSEGPGEAFF. CDR3 nucleotides: TGTGCCAGCAGTGAGGGCCCAGGTGAAGCTTTCTTT.

Only a few counts were recorded for this clone. The chain has TRBV4-2 and TRBJ2-2; 7 nucleotides agree with TRBD2. Germline V gene lookup returns CDR1 LGHNA and CDR2 YNFKEQ. CDR3 length: 15 residues. J gave up 2 bases and V 5 bases, and 5 bases lay outside the gene matches. CDR3 residues: CASSWTRINTGELFF. The CDR3, as DNA: TGTGCCAGCAGCTGGACTAGGATAAACACCGGGGAGCTGTTTTTT.

The chain joins TRBV29-1 to TRBJ1-4; D is possibly TRBD1 (5 bases). CDR3 length equals 13 residues. Trimming left V 4 bases short and J 8 bases short, with 14 bases between. Germline V gives CDR1 SQVTM, CDR2 ANQGSEA. CDR3: CSVATASAEKLFF. CDR3 bases: TGCAGCGTTGCGACAGCCAGCGCCGAAAAACTGTTTTTT.